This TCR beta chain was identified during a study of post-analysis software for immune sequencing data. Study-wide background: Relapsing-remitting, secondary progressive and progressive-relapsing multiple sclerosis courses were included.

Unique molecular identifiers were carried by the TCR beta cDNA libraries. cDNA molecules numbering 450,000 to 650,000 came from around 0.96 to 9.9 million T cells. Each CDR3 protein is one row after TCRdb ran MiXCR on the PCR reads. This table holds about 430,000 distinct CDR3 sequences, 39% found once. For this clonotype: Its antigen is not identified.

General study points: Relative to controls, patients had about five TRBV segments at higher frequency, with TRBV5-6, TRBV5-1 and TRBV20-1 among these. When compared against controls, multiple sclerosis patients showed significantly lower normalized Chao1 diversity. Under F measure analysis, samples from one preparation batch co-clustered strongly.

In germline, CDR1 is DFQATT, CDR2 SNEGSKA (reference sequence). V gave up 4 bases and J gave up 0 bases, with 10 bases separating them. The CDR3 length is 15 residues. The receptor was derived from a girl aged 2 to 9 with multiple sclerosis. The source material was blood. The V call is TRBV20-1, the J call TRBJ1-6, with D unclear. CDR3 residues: CSAKGSHSYNSPLHF. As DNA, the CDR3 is TGCAGTGCTAAGGGCAGCCACTCCTATAATTCACCCCTCCACTTT.